A selection of T cell receptor beta chains follows, all from one sample in a study of shared clonotypes between healthy human individuals. Assay used: immunoSEQ multiplex PCR; TCRdb lists only in-frame clones, some missing. The sample carries 1.6 million or so clones, around 97% recorded once. Sequenced input: naive CD4+ T cells sorted from blood. Source of these receptors: a man younger than 45 in good health. CDR3s include the opening cysteine and the closing phenylalanine or tryptophan. A D gene is named only where the DNA matches it firmly. Not all rows give a size; the values are once, few, many and, for expanded clones, a class.

CDR3 protein,CDR3 DNA,D gene,clone size,V gene,J gene
CASSPRLAGVNEQYF,TGTGCCAGCTCACCGCGACTAGCGGGGGTTAACGAGCAGTACTTC,TRBD2,NA,TRBV18,TRBJ2-7
CASSLSGRTDEQYF,TGTGCCAGCAGTTTAAGCGGGAGGACTGACGAGCAGTACTTC,TRBD2,once,TRBV28,TRBJ2-7
CASSFGAGETGELFF,TGCGCCAGCAGCTTTGGTGCGGGAGAGACCGGGGAGCTGTTTTTT,TRBD2,NA,TRBV5-1,TRBJ2-2
CASSLGAGVSNEQFF,TGTGCCAGCAGCTTAGGAGCGGGAGTTTCTAATGAGCAGTTCTTC,TRBD2,NA,TRBV11-3,TRBJ2-1
CASSLKGGETQYF,TGTGCCAGCAGCTTAAAAGGGGGAGAGACCCAGTACTTC,NA,NA,TRBV7-3,TRBJ2-5
CASLDTPGLEFFEQYF,TGTGCCAGCCTAGACACTCCGGGACTAGAATTTTTCGAGCAGTACTTC,TRBD2,NA,TRBV6-6,TRBJ2-7
CASSLSGGRYYNEQFF,TGCGCCAGCAGCTTGTCGGGGGGTCGATACTACAATGAGCAGTTCTTC,TRBD2,NA,TRBV5-1,TRBJ2-1
CASSDWTGGGYGYTF,TGTGCCAGTAGTGACTGGACAGGGGGCGGCTATGGCTACACCTTC,TRBD1,NA,TRBV19,TRBJ1-2
CASSLAGGSYNEQFF,TGTGCCAGCTCTCTAGCGGGAGGATCCTACAATGAGCAGTTCTTC,TRBD2,NA,TRBV18,TRBJ2-1
CASSKLDGEAYGYTF,TGTGCCAGCAGCAAGCTGGATGGGGAGGCCTATGGCTACACCTTC,NA,NA,TRBV11-2,TRBJ1-2
CASSLLTTVYGGYEQYF,TGTGCCAGCAGCTTACTCACCACAGTTTATGGCGGCTACGAGCAGTACTTC,NA,NA,TRBV11-2,TRBJ2-7
CASSPAYEQYF,TGTGCCAGCAGCCCTGCCTACGAGCAGTACTTC,NA,NA,TRBV7-9,TRBJ2-7
CASSGTSQSTDTQYF,TGTGCCAGCAGCGGAACTAGCCAGAGCACAGATACGCAGTATTTT,NA,NA,TRBV9,TRBJ2-3
CASRGLADTGELFF,TGCGCCAGCAGAGGGCTAGCGGACACCGGGGAGCTGTTTTTT,TRBD2,NA,TRBV5-1,TRBJ2-2
CASSLWGRLDGYTF,TGTGCCAGCAGCCTCTGGGGCAGGCTCGATGGCTACACCTTC,NA,NA,TRBV5-4,TRBJ1-2
CASSVGTGVTGELFF,TGTGCCAGCAGCGTAGGGACAGGGGTTACCGGGGAGCTGTTTTTT,TRBD1,once,TRBV9,TRBJ2-2
CASSGQVSYEQYF,TGCGCCAGCAGCGGCCAGGTATCCTACGAGCAGTACTTC,NA,NA,TRBV5-1,TRBJ2-7
CASSLPSGPTSEQFF,TGTGCCAGCTCACTCCCTAGCGGACCTACAAGTGAGCAGTTCTTC,TRBD2,NA,TRBV18,TRBJ2-1
CASSPREDTQYF,TGTGCCAGCAGCCCTAGGGAAGATACGCAGTATTTT,NA,once,TRBV7-9,TRBJ2-3
CASSLVRGRYNEQFF,TGTGCCAGCAGCTTAGTTAGGGGACGATACAATGAGCAGTTCTTC,NA,once,TRBV11-2,TRBJ2-1
CASSLDFTGTYEQYF,TGTGCCAGCAGCTTAGATTTTACGGGAACCTACGAGCAGTACTTC,NA,NA,TRBV11-2,TRBJ2-7
CASSDGLAGGFEQFF,TGTGCCAGCAGTGACGGACTAGCGGGAGGTTTTGAGCAGTTCTTC,TRBD2,NA,TRBV6-1,TRBJ2-1
CASSVAGHVNEKLFF,TGTGCCAGCAGCGTAGCGGGACACGTTAATGAAAAACTGTTTTTT,NA,NA,TRBV9,TRBJ1-4
CASSRAQTNTGELFF,TGTGCCAGCTCACGGGCGCAAACGAACACCGGGGAGCTGTTTTTT,NA,NA,TRBV18,TRBJ2-2
CASSLVGPGGTQFGDTQYF,TGCGCCAGCAGCTTGGTAGGTCCAGGGGGGACCCAATTCGGCGATACGCAGTATTTT,NA,NA,TRBV5-1,TRBJ2-3
CASSFLDRIYGYTF,TGTGCCAGCAGTTTCCTGGACAGAATCTATGGCTACACCTTC,NA,NA,TRBV28,TRBJ1-2